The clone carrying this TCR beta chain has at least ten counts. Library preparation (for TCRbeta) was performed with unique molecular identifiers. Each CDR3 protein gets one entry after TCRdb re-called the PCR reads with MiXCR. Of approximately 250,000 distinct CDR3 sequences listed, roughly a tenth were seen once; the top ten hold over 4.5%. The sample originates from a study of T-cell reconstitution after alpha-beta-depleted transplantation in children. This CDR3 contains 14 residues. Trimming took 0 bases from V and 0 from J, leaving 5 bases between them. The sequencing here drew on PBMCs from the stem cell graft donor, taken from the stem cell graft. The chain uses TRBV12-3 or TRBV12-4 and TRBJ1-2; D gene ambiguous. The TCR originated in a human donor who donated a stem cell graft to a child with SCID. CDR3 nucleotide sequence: TGTGCCAGCAGTTTAGCACAAGCTAACTATGGCTACACCTTC. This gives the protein CASSLAQANYGYTF.